Each of the 26 T cell receptor beta chains below was sequenced from the same sample in a study of T-cell memory formation after mild COVID-19. TCRdb itself ran the 5' RACE reads through MiXCR, one entry per CDR3 protein. The table shows 470,000 or so distinct CDR3 sequences, with roughly 20% occurring only once. What was sequenced was PBMCs or a T cell subset sorted from them (not recorded which). Source of these receptors: an adult woman who had mild COVID-19 (a few samples of this study predate the infection). Cell type and time point are not known.

This clonotype was seen more than once but under ten times. The rearrangement uses TRBV12-3 or TRBV12-4 and TRBJ2-5, with TRBD2 as a possible D gene (5 bases). Trimming pared 7 bases from V and 5 bases from J, leaving 17 bases between. The CDR3 covers 14 residues. CDR3 DNA sequence: TGTGCCAGCAAGGGTTGGGGTACGGGGGAGACCCAGTACTTC. Amino acid sequence: CASKGWGTGETQYF.

This clonotype was counted between two and nine times. The V call is TRBV30, the J call TRBJ1-2, with D possibly being TRBD1 (6 bases). V lost 2 bases, J lost 7 bases, and 14 bases lay in between. The CDR3 consists of 13 residues. CDR1 GTSNPN and CDR2 SVGIG come from the germline V gene (reference sequence). This chain's CDR3 is CAWSRQQGGGYTF. The CDR3 nucleotides read TGTGCCTGGAGTAGGCAACAGGGAGGTGGCTACACCTTC.

The chain is built from TRBV7-3 and TRBJ2-1; D may correspond to TRBD1 or TRBD2 (5 bases each). Germline V gene lookup returns CDR1 SGHTA and CDR2 FQGTGA. V dropped 0 bases and J dropped 9 bases, with 6 bases sitting between them. This CDR3 spans 12 amino acids. CDR3 region: CASSLTGGEQFF. In nucleotides, the CDR3 is TGTGCCAGCAGCTTAACTGGGGGTGAGCAGTTCTTC.

This clonotype occurred a few times. The rearrangement links TRBV6-5 to TRBJ2-5, with D possibly being TRBD1 (5 bases). The CDR3 runs to 17 residues. The germline V and J ends were trimmed by 5 bases and 2 bases, with 21 bases remaining between them. Per germline, CDR1 MNHEY and CDR2 SVGAGI. In DNA form, the CDR3 reads TGTGCCAGCAGTAGGGGATTGATAGGGCTTCTACAAGAGACCCAGTACTTC. Protein: CASSRGLIGLLQETQYF.

V and J are TRBV5-1 and TRBJ1-3; 7 bases fit TRBD1. Trimming at V came to 4 bases and at J to 3 bases, leaving 4 bases not matched to a gene. CDR1 is SGHRS and CDR2 is YFSETQ in the germline V gene. CDR3 length: 14 residues. CDR3 residues: CASSITGDGNTIYF. Here the CDR3 DNA reads TGCGCCAGCAGCATTACAGGGGATGGAAACACCATATATTTT. The whole variable domain, remainder taken from reference TRBV5-1 and TRBJ1-3, is KAGVTQTPRYLIKTRGQQVTLSCSPISGHRSVSWYQQTPGQGLQFLFEYFSETQRNKGNFPGRFSGRQFSNSRSEMNVSTLELGDSALYLCASSITGDGNTIYFGEGSWLTVV.

The rearrangement uses TRBV29-1 and TRBJ2-1, with TRBD1 as a possible D gene (5 bases). Germline V gene data show CDR1 as SQVTM and CDR2 as ANQGSEA. Trimming left V 3 bases short and J 0 bases short, with 21 bases between. This CDR3 has 18 residues. In nucleotides, the CDR3 is TGCAGCGTTGAGGGGCCATCACGCGGAGAAAGCTCCTACAATGAGCAGTTCTTC. It translates to CSVEGPSRGESSYNEQFF.

The V and J genes are TRBV4-1 and TRBJ2-7, with D perhaps TRBD1 (5 bases). The CDR3 has 15 amino acids. Looked up from germline, CDR1 is MGHRA and CDR2 is YSYEKL. Trimming pared 3 bases from V and 2 bases from J, leaving 14 bases between. CDR3 loop: CASSQGRTATYEQYF. DNA of the CDR3: TGCGCCAGCAGCCAGGGGCGGACGGCGACCTACGAGCAGTACTTC.

This clonotype was counted only a few times. The chain joins TRBV10-3 to TRBJ2-5; 11 bases map to TRBD2. CDR3 length equals 16 residues. Trimming cost V 8 bases and J 1 base; bases outside gene matches: 9. Germline assignment: CDR1 ENHRY and CDR2 SYGVKD. This CDR3 is CAIQKGLAGFQETQYF. The CDR3 DNA sequence: TGTGCCATCCAGAAAGGACTAGCGGGCTTCCAAGAGACCCAGTACTTC.

This clonotype has just one count. This chain connects TRBV11-1 to TRBJ2-7, with D possibly called TRBD1 or TRBD2 (5 bases each). V was shortened by 0 bases and J by 2 bases, with 17 bases between the two germline ends. Germline CDR1 is SGHAT and CDR2 is FQDESV (reference sequence). There are 17 residues in the CDR3. DNA of the CDR3: TGTGCCAGCAGCTTAGCGCGAGGGGCGGTTCAGACCTACGAGCAGTACTTC. It encodes CASSLARGAVQTYEQYF. Supplemented by reference TRBV11-1 and TRBJ2-7, the full variable domain reads EAEVAQSPRYKITEKSQAVAFWCDPISGHATLYWYRQILGQGPELLVQFQDESVVDDSQLPKDRFSAERLKGVDSTLKIQPAELGDSAMYLCASSLARGAVQTYEQYFGPGTRLTVT.

J is TRBJ2-7 and V is TRBV11-1; D possibly corresponds to TRBD2 (6 bases). CDR3 size: 14 residues. The germline CDR1 and CDR2 sequences are SGHAT and FQDESV (reference sequence). Trimming removed 0 bases at V and 5 bases at J, with 11 bases between. The CDR3 region is CASSLARGPHEQYF. The CDR3, as DNA: TGTGCCAGCAGCTTAGCGCGGGGCCCCCACGAGCAGTACTTC.

This clonotype came up a few times. V is TRBV7-8 and J is TRBJ2-7; D perhaps matches TRBD2 (6 bases). This CDR3 is 14 amino acids long. The germline gives CDR1 SGHVS, CDR2 FQNEAQ. Trimming removed 5 bases at V and 4 bases at J, with 15 bases between. CDR3 sequence: CASSGPGVGYEQYF. CDR3 DNA sequence: TGTGCCAGCAGCGGACCGGGGGTCGGGTACGAGCAGTACTTC.

The V call is TRBV11-2, the J call TRBJ2-7; D is possibly TRBD2 (5 bases). The CDR3 length is 15 residues. The germline CDR1 and CDR2 sequences are SGHAT and FQNNGV. Trimming took off 5 bases at V and 2 bases at J, with 16 bases between the two ends. The CDR3: CASSPEGLGPYEQYF. The DNA of the CDR3 is TGTGCCAGCAGCCCTGAAGGACTGGGTCCCTACGAGCAGTACTTC.

This clonotype has a handful of counts. For the CDR3, the DNA is TGTGCCAGCGTCCCCAGGGGGGCGAACATTCAGTACTTC. It yields the protein CASVPRGANIQYF. The chain couples TRBV7-2 to TRBJ2-4, with TRBD1 as a possible D gene (7 bases). The V gene's germline CDR1 is SGHTA and CDR2 FQGNSA. V gave up 8 bases and J gave up 7 bases, with 15 bases separating them. This CDR3 has 13 amino acids.

V is TRBV13 and J is TRBJ1-1, with D unresolved. Trimming removed 7 bases from V and 2 bases from J, with 11 bases in between. The V gene's germline CDR1 is PRHDT and CDR2 FYEKMQ (reference sequence). CDR3 length equals 13 residues. The CDR3 nucleotides are TGTGCCAGCATCCGGGCACGAAACACTGAAGCTTTCTTT. Its translation is CASIRARNTEAFF. The variable domain in full, with the rest retrieved from reference TRBV13 and TRBJ1-1, is AAGVIQSPRHLIKEKRETATLKCYPIPRHDTVYWYQQGPGQDPQFLISFYEKMQSDKGSIPDRFSAQQFSDYHSELNMSSLELGDSALYFCASIRARNTEAFFGQGTRLTVV.

V gene TRBV19 combines with J gene TRBJ2-5; the D call may be TRBD1 or TRBD2 (5 bases each). Per the germline V gene, CDR1 is LNHDA and CDR2 is SQIVND (reference sequence). V lost 4 bases to trimming and J lost 5 bases, with 11 bases between them. There are 13 residues in the CDR3. CDR3 DNA: TGTGCCAGTAGTACGACATGGGGGGAGACCCAGTACTTC. Encoded protein: CASSTTWGETQYF. Full variable domain (outside the CDR3, taken from reference TRBV19 and TRBJ2-5): DGGITQSPKYLFRKEGQNVTLSCEQNLNHDAMYWYRQDPGQGLRLIYYSQIVNDFQKGDIAEGYSVSREKKESFPLTVTSAQKNPTAFYLCASSTTWGETQYFGPGTRLLVL.

V gene TRBV9 combines with J gene TRBJ2-2; 8 bases are shared with TRBD1. V shed 4 bases, J shed 2 bases, and the junction held 4 bases outside the gene matches. This CDR3 is built from 15 residues. Germline-derived CDR1 and CDR2 are SGDLS and YYNGEE. In DNA form, the CDR3 reads TGTGCCAGCAGCAAGACAGGGGTCAACACCGGGGAGCTGTTTTTT. Amino acids: CASSKTGVNTGELFF.

There are a few counts of this clonotype. The chain joins TRBV29-1 to TRBJ2-6; 8 bases fit TRBD2. The germline V gene has CDR1 SQVTM and CDR2 ANQGSEA. The CDR3 consists of 16 residues. V was pared by 4 bases and J by 2 bases, with 7 bases of the junction left unmatched. As DNA, the CDR3 is TGCAGCGTTGTGGCGGGGGGCTTGACTGGGGCCAACGTCCTGACTTTC. Amino acids: CSVVAGGLTGANVLTF.

The chain is built from TRBV20-1 and TRBJ2-1; 9 nucleotides agree with TRBD2. The germline V gene has CDR1 DFQATT and CDR2 SNEGSKA (reference sequence). CDR3 size: 11 residues. This CDR3 reads CSGGGGNEQFF. The CDR3, as DNA: TGCAGCGGCGGGGGGGGCAATGAGCAGTTCTTC.

The chain couples TRBV10-3 to TRBJ1-5, with a tentative D call TRBD1 (6 bases). Trimming took 6 bases from V and 0 from J, leaving 9 bases between them. CDR1 and CDR2 (germline): ENHRY, SYGVKD. The CDR3 is made up of 14 amino acids. Here the CDR3 DNA reads TGTGCCATCAGGATGGACAGTAGCAATCAGCCCCAGCATTTT. Translated: CAIRMDSSNQPQHF.

This clonotype was counted once. This chain uses TRBV2 with TRBJ2-3; TRBD1 or TRBD2 may be the D gene (5 bases each). V was cut by 11 bases and J by 5 bases, with 17 bases left in between. The germline gives CDR1 SNHLY, CDR2 FYNNEI. The CDR3 has 13 residues. As DNA, the CDR3 is TGTGCCTCGGGGCCCTCGCCGAGAGATACGCAGTATTTT. The encoded protein is CASGPSPRDTQYF.

The rearrangement links TRBV7-3 to TRBJ1-2; 7 positions agree with TRBD1. The V gene's germline CDR1 is SGHTA and CDR2 FQGTGA. This CDR3 comprises 16 residues. V dropped 5 bases and J dropped 1; count of bases not matched to a gene: 10. The CDR3 region is CASSLNPGQLNYGYTF. The DNA for the CDR3 is TGTGCCAGCAGCCTAAACCCGGGACAGCTTAACTATGGCTACACCTTC.

Ten or more counts support this clonotype. DNA for the CDR3: TGCGCCAGCAGCCAAGATCGGGCAGGGGGCGGCTATGGCTACACCTTC. Translation: CASSQDRAGGGYGYTF. The chain is built from TRBV4-3 and TRBJ1-2, with 8 bases that match TRBD1. This CDR3 has 16 residues. V was pared by 0 bases and J by 4 bases, with 7 bases of the junction left unmatched. The germline V gene encodes CDR1 LGHNA and CDR2 YSLEER.

The chain employs TRBV3-1 and TRBJ1-2; 8 bases map to TRBD1. From germline, CDR1 is LGHDT and CDR2 YNNKEL (reference sequence). The CDR3 contains 14 residues. V was pared by 1 base and J by 6 bases, with 4 bases of the junction left unmatched. Written as DNA, the CDR3 is TGTGCCAGCAGCCAAGTAGGACAGGGCCATGGCTACACCTTC. It specifies CASSQVGQGHGYTF.

The chain links TRBV5-1 to TRBJ2-1; D may correspond to TRBD1 or TRBD2 (5 bases each). Trimming left V 0 bases short and J 0 bases short, with 16 bases between. This CDR3 comprises 18 residues. Germline V gene lookup returns CDR1 SGHRS and CDR2 YFSETQ. CDR3 sequence: CASSLDPLGDSSYNEQFF. As DNA, the CDR3 is TGCGCCAGCAGCTTGGACCCTTTGGGGGATAGCTCCTACAATGAGCAGTTCTTC.

The J gene is TRBJ1-3, the V gene TRBV20-1, with D possibly matching TRBD1 (6 bases). Per germline, CDR1 DFQATT and CDR2 SNEGSKA (reference sequence). The CDR3 is 18 amino acids. V lost 0 bases, J lost 2 bases, and 20 bases lay in between. In nucleotides, the CDR3 is TGCAGTGCTAGAGATCCTCCCGGCGGAGGGGGGGCTGGAAACACCATATATTTT. Residues: CSARDPPGGGGAGNTIYF.

This sequence joins TRBV7-6 and TRBJ2-7; 7 bases line up with TRBD2. V shed 1 base and J 7 bases; nucleotides not matched to a gene: 7. Germline V gives CDR1 SGHVS, CDR2 FNYEAQ. This CDR3 contains 14 residues. CDR3 loop: CASSLGGGPWEQYF. CDR3 DNA sequence: TGTGCCAGCAGCTTAGGGGGAGGGCCGTGGGAGCAGTACTTC.